This TCR beta chain was recovered during a study of blood T cell repertoires in COVID-19. Germline CDR1 is SGHDT and CDR2 is YYEEEE. The CDR3 extends over 18 amino acids. The V end lost 2 bases, the J end lost 0 bases, and 15 bases lay between the germline ends. Generated by immunoSEQ multiplex PCR, the TCRdb table keeps only in-frame clones and is missing some. The sample has 120,000 to 150,000 clones; 84% are singletons. The clonotype originates from a woman aged 45-59 years who had been exposed to COVID-19. J is TRBJ1-6 and V is TRBV5-6; D is undetermined. Sequencing was performed on PBMCs or T cells enriched from blood (not recorded which). The CDR3 bases are TGTGCCAGCAGCTTAGGGAGGGCCCGAAGCTCCTATAATTCACCCCTCCACTTT. Translated: CASSLGRARSSYNSPLHF.